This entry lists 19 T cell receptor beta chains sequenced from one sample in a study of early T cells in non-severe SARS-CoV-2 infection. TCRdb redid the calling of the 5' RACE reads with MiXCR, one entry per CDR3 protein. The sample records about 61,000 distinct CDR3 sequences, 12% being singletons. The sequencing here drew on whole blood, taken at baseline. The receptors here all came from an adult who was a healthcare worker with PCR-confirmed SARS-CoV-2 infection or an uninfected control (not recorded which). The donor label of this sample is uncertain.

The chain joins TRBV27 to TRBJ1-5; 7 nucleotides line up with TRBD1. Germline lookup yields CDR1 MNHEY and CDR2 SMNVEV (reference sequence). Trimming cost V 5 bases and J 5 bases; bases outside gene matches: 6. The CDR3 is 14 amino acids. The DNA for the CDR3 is TGTGCCAGCAGTACGACAGGGCGCTATCAGCCCCAGCATTTT. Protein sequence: CASSTTGRYQPQHF.

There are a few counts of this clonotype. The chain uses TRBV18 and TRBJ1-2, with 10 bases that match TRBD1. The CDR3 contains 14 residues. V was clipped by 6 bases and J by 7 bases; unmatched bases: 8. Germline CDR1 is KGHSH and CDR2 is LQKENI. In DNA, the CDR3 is TGTGCCAGCTCCCAACAGACAGGGGGCCCTGGCTACACCTTC. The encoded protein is CASSQQTGGPGYTF.

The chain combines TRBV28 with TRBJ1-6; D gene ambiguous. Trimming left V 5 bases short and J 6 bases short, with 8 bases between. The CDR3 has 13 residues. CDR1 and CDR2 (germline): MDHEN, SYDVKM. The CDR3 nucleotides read TGTGCCAGCAGTGCGGATTTTAATTCACCCCTCCACTTT. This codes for CASSADFNSPLHF.

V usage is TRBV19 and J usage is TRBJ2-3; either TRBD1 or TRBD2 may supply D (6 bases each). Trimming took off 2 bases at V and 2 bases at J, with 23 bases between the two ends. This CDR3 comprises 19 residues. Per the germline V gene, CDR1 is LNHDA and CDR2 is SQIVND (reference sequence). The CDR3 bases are TGTGCCAGTAGTATAAAAGGTTGGGTGCGGAGGGGGGACACAGATACGCAGTATTTT. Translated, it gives CASSIKGWVRRGDTDTQYF.

CDR3 sequence reads: CASSIETQTGPGQPQHF. DNA for the CDR3: TGTGCCAGCAGTATCGAAACCCAGACAGGTCCGGGACAGCCCCAGCATTTT. V gene TRBV6-4 combines with J gene TRBJ1-5; a weak D match, TRBD1 (6 bases). This CDR3 contains 17 residues. Trimming shortened V by 5 bases and J by 7 bases, and 24 bases separated the two germline ends. The germline gives CDR1 MRHNA, CDR2 SNTAGT.

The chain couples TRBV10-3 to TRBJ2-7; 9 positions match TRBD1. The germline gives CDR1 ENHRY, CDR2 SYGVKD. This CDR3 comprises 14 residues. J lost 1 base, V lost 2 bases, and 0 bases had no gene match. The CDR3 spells CAISEGTGSYEQYV. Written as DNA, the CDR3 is TGTGCCATCAGTGAGGGGACAGGGTCCTACGAGCAGTACGTC.

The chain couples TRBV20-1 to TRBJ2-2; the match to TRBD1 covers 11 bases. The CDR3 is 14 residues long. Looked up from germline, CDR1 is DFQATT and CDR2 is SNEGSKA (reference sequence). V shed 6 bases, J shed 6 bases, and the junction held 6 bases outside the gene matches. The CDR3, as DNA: TGCAGTGCAGGACAGGGGGCAGGTGCCGGGGAGCTGTTTTTT. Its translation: CSAGQGAGAGELFF.

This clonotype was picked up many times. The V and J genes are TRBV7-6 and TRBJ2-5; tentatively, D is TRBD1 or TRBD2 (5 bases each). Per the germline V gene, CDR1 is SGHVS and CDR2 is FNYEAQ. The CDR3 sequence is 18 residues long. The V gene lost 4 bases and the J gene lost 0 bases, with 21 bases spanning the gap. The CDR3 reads CASSSGTDINQYQETQYF. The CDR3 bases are TGTGCCAGCAGCTCCGGGACCGACATCAATCAGTACCAAGAGACCCAGTACTTC.

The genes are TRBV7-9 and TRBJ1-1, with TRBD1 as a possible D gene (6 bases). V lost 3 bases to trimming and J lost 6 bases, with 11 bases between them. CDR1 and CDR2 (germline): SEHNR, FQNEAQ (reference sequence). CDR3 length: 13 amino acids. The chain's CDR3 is CASSFPGTSEAFF. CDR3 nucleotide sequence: TGTGCCAGCAGCTTTCCCGGGACATCTGAAGCTTTCTTT.

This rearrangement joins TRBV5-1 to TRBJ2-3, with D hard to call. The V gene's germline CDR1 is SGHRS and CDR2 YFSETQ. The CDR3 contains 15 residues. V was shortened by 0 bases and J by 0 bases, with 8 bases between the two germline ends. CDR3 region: CASSLVGLSTDTQYF. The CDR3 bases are TGCGCCAGCAGCTTGGTTGGGCTGAGCACAGATACGCAGTATTTT.

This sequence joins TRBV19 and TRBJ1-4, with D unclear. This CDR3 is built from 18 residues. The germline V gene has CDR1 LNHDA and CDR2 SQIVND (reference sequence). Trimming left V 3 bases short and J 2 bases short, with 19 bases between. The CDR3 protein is CASSISRPRPGTNEKLFF. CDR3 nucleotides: TGTGCCAGTAGTATCTCACGTCCCAGGCCTGGGACTAATGAAAAACTGTTTTTT.

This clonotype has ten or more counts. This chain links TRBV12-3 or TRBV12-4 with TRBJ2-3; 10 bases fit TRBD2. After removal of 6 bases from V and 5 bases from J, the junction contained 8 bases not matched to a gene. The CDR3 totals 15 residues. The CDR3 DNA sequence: TGTGCCAGCAGCGGAGCGGGGGGGCCATTAGATACGCAGTATTTT. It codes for CASSGAGGPLDTQYF.

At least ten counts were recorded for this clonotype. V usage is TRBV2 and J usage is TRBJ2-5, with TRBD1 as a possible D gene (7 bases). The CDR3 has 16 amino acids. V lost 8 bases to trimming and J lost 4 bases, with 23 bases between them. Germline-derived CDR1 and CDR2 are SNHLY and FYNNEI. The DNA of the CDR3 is TGTGCCAGCGGGGCGGCAGGGGGACTCTACGGAGAGACCCAGTACTTC. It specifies CASGAAGGLYGETQYF.

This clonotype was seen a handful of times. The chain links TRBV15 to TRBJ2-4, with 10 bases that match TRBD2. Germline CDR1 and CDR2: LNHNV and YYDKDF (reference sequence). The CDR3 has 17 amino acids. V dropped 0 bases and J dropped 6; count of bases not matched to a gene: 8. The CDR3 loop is CATSRDYWASGGNIQYF. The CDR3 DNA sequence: TGTGCCACCAGCAGAGATTATTGGGCTAGCGGGGGAAACATTCAGTACTTC.

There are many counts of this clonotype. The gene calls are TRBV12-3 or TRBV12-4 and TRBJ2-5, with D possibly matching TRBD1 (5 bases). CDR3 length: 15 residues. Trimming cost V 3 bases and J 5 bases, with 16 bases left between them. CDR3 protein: CASSFNQGSLETQYF. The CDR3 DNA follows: TGTGCCAGCAGTTTCAACCAGGGTTCCCTGGAGACCCAGTACTTC.

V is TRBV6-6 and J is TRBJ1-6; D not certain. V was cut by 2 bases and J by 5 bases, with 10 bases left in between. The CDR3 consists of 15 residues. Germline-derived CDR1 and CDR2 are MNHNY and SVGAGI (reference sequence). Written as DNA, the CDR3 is TGTGCCAGCAGTTACGTCTCTGGGAATAATTCACCCCTCCACTTT. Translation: CASSYVSGNNSPLHF.

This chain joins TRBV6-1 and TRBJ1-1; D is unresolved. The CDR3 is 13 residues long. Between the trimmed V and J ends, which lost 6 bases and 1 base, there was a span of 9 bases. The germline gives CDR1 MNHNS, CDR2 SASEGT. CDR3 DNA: TGTGCCAGCAGGGAGCTGTGGAACACTGAAGCTTTCTTT. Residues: CASRELWNTEAFF.

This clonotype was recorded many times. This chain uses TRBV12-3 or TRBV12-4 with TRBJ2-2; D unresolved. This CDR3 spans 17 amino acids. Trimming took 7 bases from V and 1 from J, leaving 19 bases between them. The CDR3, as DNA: TGTGCCAGCACCCACCCCTCGTGGGTTGGGAACACCGGGGAGCTGTTTTTT. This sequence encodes CASTHPSWVGNTGELFF.

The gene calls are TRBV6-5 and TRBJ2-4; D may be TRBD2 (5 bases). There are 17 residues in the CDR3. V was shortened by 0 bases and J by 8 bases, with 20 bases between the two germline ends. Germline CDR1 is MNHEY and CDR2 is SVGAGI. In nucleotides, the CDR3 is TGTGCCAGCAGTTACTCGCCTTACCCCTCCTCCGGGGACATTCAGTACTTC. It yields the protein CASSYSPYPSSGDIQYF.